This TCR beta chain was sequenced during a study of T cell changes during pregnancy in multiple sclerosis. Assay: immunoSEQ multiplex PCR; the TCRdb copy retains only in-frame clones and omits some. The table records under 55,000 clones, approximately 90% of them present only once. This CDR3 contains 14 residues. Germline loops: CDR1 MDHEN, CDR2 SYDVKM. The ends were cut back, 3 bases at V and 2 bases at J, with 10 bases in the middle. The V gene is TRBV28, the J gene TRBJ1-2, with D possibly TRBD1 on 6 matching bases. The TCR sequence derives from a female donor with multiple sclerosis, enrolled in a pregnancy study. Specimen: peripheral blood, collected in the first trimester of pregnancy. The CDR3 sequence: CASSFAGANYGYTF. CDR3 bases: TGTGCCAGCAGTTTTGCAGGGGCGAACTATGGCTACACCTTC.